This T cell receptor (beta chain) was sequenced for a study of T-cell reconstitution after alpha-beta-depleted transplantation in children. Overall study findings and caveats: Recipient T cells and thymic progenitors that survived were the source of the high TCRbeta diversity seen at day 60 in some patients. Where alpha-beta T cells came from about two months after transplant was reportedly several hundred expanded graft clones. T cells produced anew were the main source of T-cell counts and diversity one year after transplant.

Trimming cost V 7 bases and J 2 bases, with 8 bases left between them. The CDR3 contains 12 residues. This clonotype was picked up a small number of times. Its antigen remains unknown. It was with unique molecular identifiers that the TCRbeta library was prepared. MiXCR was run by TCRdb on the PCR reads, yielding one entry per CDR3 protein. The sample holds 580,000 or so distinct CDR3 sequences; more than 20% are singletons and the top ten take 12% to 15%. This material consisted of PBMCs, mostly from graft donor cells, taken 360 days after TCRalphabeta/CD19-depleted stem cell transplant. The chain recombines TRBV12-3 or TRBV12-4 with TRBJ1-2; a possible D gene is TRBD1 (5 bases). The receptor was derived from a boy in the first two years of life who had a stem cell transplant for acute myeloid leukemia, so the T cells may come from the graft donor. In DNA, the CDR3 is TGTGCCAGCACCCCAGGGAACTATGGCTACACCTTC. This codes for CASTPGNYGYTF.